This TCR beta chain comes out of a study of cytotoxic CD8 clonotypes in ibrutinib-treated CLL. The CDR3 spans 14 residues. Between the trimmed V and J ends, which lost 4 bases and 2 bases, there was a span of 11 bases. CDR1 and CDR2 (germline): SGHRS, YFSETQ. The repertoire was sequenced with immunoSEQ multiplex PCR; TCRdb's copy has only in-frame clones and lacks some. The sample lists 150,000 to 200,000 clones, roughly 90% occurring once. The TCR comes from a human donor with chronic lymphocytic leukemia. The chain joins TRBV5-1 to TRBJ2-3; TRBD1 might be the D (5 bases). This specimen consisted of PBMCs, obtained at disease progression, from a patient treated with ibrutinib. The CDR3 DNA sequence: TGCGCCAGCAGCCACGACAGATACACAGATACGCAGTATTTT. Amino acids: CASSHDRYTDTQYF.